Described below is a single TCR beta chain sequence and its context. The antigen remains undetermined. The assay was run at deep level. Authors' methods: Junction-only immunoSEQ data arrived without quality scores, meaning filtering differed. Some clones are missing from TCRdb's copy, which holds only in-frame ones; the method was immunoSEQ multiplex PCR. V, J and clone size are those of that table, while D and trimming were read from the DNA. The sample has 2 million to 2.5 million clones; roughly 90% are singletons. This sample was taken from a study of shared clonotypes between healthy human individuals. General observations from the study: A few donors held about 5% of naive CD4 clonotypes in common.

The investigators split CD4+ cells into a CD45RA+ naive subset and a CD45RA-negative memory subset. The sample consisted of naive CD4+ T cells from PBMCs. Subset of the sample: CD45RA+ positively selected. This TCR was sampled from a man aged 18 to 30 in good health. Some clones in this sample may be carry-over from other donors' samples.

In DNA form, the CDR3 reads TGTGCCAGCAGTTTCCTTCCCGGGACAGGAATGAACACTGAAGCTTTCTTT. It translates to CASSFLPGTGMNTEAFF. V is TRBV28 and J is TRBJ1-1, with TRBD1 identical over 8 bases. CDR1 and CDR2 from the germline V gene are MDHEN and SYDVKM. This CDR3 has 17 residues. V lost 3 bases and J lost 0; bases outside the gene matches: 9.